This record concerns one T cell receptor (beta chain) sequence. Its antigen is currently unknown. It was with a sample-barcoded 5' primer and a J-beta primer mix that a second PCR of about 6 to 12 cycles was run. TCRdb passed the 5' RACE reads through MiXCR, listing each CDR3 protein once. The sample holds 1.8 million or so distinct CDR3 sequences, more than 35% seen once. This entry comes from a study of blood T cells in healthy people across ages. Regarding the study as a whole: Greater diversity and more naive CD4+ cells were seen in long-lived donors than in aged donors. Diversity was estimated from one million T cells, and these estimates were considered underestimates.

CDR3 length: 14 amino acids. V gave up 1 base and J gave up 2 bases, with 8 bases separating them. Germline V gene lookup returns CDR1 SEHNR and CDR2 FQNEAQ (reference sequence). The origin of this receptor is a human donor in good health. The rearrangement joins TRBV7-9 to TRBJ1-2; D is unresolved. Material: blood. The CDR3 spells CASSLGMANYGYTF. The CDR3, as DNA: TGTGCCAGCAGCTTAGGGATGGCCAACTATGGCTACACCTTC.